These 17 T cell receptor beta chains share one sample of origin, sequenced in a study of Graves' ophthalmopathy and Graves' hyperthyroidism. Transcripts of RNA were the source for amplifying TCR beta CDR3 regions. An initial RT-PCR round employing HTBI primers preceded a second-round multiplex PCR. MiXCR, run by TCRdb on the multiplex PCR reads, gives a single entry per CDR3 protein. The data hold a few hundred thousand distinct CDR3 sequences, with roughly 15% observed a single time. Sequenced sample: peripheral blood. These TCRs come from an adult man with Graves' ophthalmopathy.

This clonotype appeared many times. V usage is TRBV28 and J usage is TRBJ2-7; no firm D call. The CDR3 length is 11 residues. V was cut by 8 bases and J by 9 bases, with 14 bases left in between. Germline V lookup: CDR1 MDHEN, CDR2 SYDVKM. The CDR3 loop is CASPETRVQYF. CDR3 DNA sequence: TGTGCCAGCCCAGAGACTCGTGTGCAGTACTTC.

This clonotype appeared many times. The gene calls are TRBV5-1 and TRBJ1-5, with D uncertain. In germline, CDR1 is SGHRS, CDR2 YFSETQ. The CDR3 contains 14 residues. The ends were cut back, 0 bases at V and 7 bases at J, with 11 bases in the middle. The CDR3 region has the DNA TGCGCCAGCAGCTTGGTTGGTGGGGTCCAGCCCCAGCATTTT. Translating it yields CASSLVGGVQPQHF.

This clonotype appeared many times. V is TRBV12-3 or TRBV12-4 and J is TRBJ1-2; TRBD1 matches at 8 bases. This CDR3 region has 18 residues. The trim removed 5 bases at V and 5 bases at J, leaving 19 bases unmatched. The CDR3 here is CASSRYGQGGDTGYGYTF. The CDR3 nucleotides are TGTGCCAGCAGTCGATACGGACAGGGCGGTGACACTGGGTATGGCTACACCTTC.

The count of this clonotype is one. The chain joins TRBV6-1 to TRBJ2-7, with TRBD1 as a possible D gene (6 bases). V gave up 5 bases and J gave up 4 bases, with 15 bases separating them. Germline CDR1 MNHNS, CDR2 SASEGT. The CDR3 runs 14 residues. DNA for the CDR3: TGTGCCAGCAGTCCAGAGGACAGTTGGTACGAGCAGTACTTC. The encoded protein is CASSPEDSWYEQYF.

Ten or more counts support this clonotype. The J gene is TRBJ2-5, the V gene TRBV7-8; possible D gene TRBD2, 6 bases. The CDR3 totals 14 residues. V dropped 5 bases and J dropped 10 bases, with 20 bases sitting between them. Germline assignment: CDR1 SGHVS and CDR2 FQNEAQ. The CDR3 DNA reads TGTGCCAGCAGCCCCCAATCTAGCGTCAGTGGCCAGTACTTC. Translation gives CASSPQSSVSGQYF.

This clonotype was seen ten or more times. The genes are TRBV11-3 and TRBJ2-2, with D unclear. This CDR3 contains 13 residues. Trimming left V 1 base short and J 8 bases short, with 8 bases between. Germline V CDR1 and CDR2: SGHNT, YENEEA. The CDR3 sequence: CASSLGVSGELFF. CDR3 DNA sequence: TGTGCCAGCAGCTTAGGGGTATCTGGGGAGCTGTTTTTT.

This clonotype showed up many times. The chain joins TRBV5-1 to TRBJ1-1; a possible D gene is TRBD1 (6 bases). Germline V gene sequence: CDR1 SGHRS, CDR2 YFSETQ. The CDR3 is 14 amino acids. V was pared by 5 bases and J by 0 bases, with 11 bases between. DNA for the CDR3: TGCGCCAGCAGAACGACAGGATTGAACACTGAAGCTTTCTTT. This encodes CASRTTGLNTEAFF. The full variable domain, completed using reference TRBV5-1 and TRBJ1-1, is KAGVTQTPRYLIKTRGQQVTLSCSPISGHRSVSWYQQTPGQGLQFLFEYFSETQRNKGNFPGRFSGRQFSNSRSEMNVSTLELGDSALYLCASRTTGLNTEAFFGQGTRLTVV.

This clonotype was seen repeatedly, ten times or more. The CDR3: CASREGWLAGELFF. CDR3 DNA sequence: TGTGCCAGCAGAGAGGGGTGGCTTGCCGGGGAGCTGTTTTTT. This chain joins TRBV12-3 or TRBV12-4 and TRBJ2-2; D is possibly TRBD1 or TRBD2 (5 bases each). The CDR3 has 14 amino acids. The ends were cut back, 6 bases at V and 6 bases at J, with 14 bases in the middle.

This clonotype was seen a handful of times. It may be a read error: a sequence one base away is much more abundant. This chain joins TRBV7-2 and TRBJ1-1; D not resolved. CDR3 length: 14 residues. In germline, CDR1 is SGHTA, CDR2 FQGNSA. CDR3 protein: CASGLFGLNTEAFF. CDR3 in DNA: TGTGCCAGCGGCTTATTCGGCCTGAACACTGAAGCTTTCTTT. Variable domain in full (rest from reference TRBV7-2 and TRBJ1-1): GAGVSQSPSNKVTEKGKDVELRCDPISGHTALYWYRQSLGQGLEFLIYFQGNSAPDKSGLPSDRFSAERTGGSVSTLTIQRTQQEDSAVYLCASGLFGLNTEAFFGQGTRLTVV.

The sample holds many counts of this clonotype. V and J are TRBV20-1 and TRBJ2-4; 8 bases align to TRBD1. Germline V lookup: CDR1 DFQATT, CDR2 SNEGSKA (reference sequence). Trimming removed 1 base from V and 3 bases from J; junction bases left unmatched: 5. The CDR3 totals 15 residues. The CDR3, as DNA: TGCAGTGCTAGAGTCTCGGACAGGGTCAAAAACATTCAGTACTTC. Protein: CSARVSDRVKNIQYF.

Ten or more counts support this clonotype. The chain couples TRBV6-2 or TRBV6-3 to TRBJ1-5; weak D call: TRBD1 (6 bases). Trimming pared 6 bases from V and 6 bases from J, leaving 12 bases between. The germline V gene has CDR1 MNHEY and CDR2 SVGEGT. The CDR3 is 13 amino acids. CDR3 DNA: TGTGCCAGCAGACGAGGGGGACTTCAGCCCCAGCATTTT. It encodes CASRRGGLQPQHF.

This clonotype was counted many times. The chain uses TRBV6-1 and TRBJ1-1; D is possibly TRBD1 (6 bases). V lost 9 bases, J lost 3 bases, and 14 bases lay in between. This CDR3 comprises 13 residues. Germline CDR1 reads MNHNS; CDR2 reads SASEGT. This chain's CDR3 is CASPRGPDTEAFF. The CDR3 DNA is TGTGCCAGTCCACGGGGGCCGGACACTGAAGCTTTCTTT.

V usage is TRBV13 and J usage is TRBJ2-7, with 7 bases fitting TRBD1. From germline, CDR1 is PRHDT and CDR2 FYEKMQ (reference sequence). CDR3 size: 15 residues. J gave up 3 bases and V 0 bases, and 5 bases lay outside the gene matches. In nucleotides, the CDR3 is TGTGCCAGCAGCTTAGGGACAGGGCTTGTCTACGAGCAGTACTTC. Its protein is CASSLGTGLVYEQYF.

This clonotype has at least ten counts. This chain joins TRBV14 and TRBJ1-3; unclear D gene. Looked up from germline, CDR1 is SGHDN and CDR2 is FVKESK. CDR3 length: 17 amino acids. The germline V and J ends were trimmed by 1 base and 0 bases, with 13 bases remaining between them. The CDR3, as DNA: TGTGCCAGCAGCCAAGCTCCGGGCCTAGGCTCTGGAAACACCATATATTTT. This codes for CASSQAPGLGSGNTIYF.

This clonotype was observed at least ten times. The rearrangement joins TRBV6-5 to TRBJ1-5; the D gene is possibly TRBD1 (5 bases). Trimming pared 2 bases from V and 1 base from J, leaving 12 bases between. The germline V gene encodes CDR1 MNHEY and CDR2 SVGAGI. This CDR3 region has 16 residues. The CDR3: CASSYGRWDSNQPQHF. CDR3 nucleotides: TGTGCCAGCAGTTACGGTCGGTGGGACAGCAATCAGCCCCAGCATTTT.

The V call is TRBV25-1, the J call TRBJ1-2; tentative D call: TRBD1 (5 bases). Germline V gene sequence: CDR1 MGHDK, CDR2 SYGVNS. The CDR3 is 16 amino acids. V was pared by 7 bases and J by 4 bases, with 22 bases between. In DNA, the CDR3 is TGTGCCAGCAATGGGGGGATAAATACCGGGCCCTATGGCTACACCTTC. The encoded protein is CASNGGINTGPYGYTF.

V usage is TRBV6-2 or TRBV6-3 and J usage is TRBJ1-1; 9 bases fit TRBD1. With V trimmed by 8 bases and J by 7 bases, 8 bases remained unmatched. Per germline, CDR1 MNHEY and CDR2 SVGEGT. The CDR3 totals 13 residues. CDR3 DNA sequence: TGTGCCAGCCGCGGGACAGGGTTGAGTGAAGCTTTCTTT. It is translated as CASRGTGLSEAFF.